This T cell receptor beta chain emerged from a study of coeliac disease. Study overall: Refractory type I patients had no gluten-free diet response for over 12 months.

Findings of the study overall: The authors judged this method unsuitable for unbiased gliadin-specific T cell detection. Most TRB amino acid sequences occurred in only one sample.

As for this clone: Its antigen is undetermined.

The germline CDR1 and CDR2 sequences are SGHRS and YFSETQ. Trimming cost V 1 base and J 6 bases, with 10 bases left between them. The CDR3 runs to 13 residues. Repertoires were generated with immunoSEQ multiplex PCR, while TCRdb's copy carries only in-frame clones and drops some. This table holds roughly 8,000 clones, 57% found once. The source of this sequence is a woman aged 60-75 years with celiac disease. The rearrangement uses TRBV5-1 and TRBJ1-2; D not resolved. Sequencing input: intraepithelial lymphocytes from the gut. The CDR3 loop is CASSLQAADGYTF. CDR3 sequence (DNA): TGCGCCAGCAGCTTGCAGGCTGCCGATGGCTACACCTTC.